This TCR beta chain was profiled in a study of T cell responses to AZD1222 COVID-19 vaccine. Whole-study results and caveats: Increases in Spike-specific TCR breadth and depth were seen after two AZD1222 doses.

Clones were sequenced by immunoSEQ multiplex PCR, and TCRdb holds only the in-frame ones, with some missing. The sample holds approximately 64,000 clones, about four fifths seen once. This CDR3 contains 14 residues. With 0 bases removed from V and 2 bases from J, the gap between germline ends came to 7 bases. Germline V gene sequence: CDR1 SGDLS, CDR2 YYNGEE. Comments on this clone: Its antigen is unknown.

This TCR derives from an adult in good health. The sequencing here drew on peripheral blood, taken on day 0 of AZD1222 vaccination. This chain joins TRBV9 and TRBJ2-3; unclear D gene. Here the CDR3 reads CASSVGQFTDTQYF. In DNA, the CDR3 is TGTGCCAGCAGCGTAGGACAATTCACAGATACGCAGTATTTT. Full variable domain (rest looked up from reference TRBV9 and TRBJ2-3): DSGVTQTPKHLITATGQRVTLRCSPRSGDLSVYWYQQSLDQGLQFLIQYYNGEERAKGNILERFSAQQFPDLHSELNLSSLELGDSALYFCASSVGQFTDTQYFGPGTRLTVL.